The 3 T cell receptor beta chains given below trace back to one sample, sequenced in a study of T-cell memory formation after mild COVID-19. TCRdb passed the 5' RACE reads through MiXCR, listing each CDR3 protein once. Altogether roughly 170,000 distinct CDR3 sequences are present, over 20% being singletons, with the ten largest covering 23%. Sequencing was performed on PBMCs or a T cell subset sorted from them (not recorded which). The receptor set was obtained from an adult woman who had mild COVID-19 (a few samples of this study predate the infection). Cell type and time point are not known.

The rearrangement uses TRBV7-2 and TRBJ2-1; D tentatively fits TRBD1 or TRBD2 (5 bases each). V shed 4 bases and J shed 5 bases, with 18 bases lying between them. The length of the CDR3 is 16 residues. CDR1 is SGHTA, CDR2 FQGNSA, per germline. The chain's CDR3 is CASSYIPGRPHNEQFF. Written as DNA, the CDR3 is TGTGCCAGCAGCTACATCCCGGGACGGCCCCACAATGAGCAGTTCTTC.

J is TRBJ2-5 and V is TRBV5-5, with no clear D. V shed 0 bases and J shed 2 bases, with 8 bases lying between them. CDR1 and CDR2 (germline): SGHKS, YYEKEE (reference sequence). CDR3 length: 14 residues. The CDR3 DNA is TGTGCCAGCAGCTTGGGAAGGCTACAAGAGACCCAGTACTTC. This gives the protein CASSLGRLQETQYF. The whole variable domain, remainder taken from reference TRBV5-5 and TRBJ2-5, is DAGVTQSPTHLIKTRGQQVTLRCSPISGHKSVSWYQQVLGQGPQFIFQYYEKEERGRGNFPDRFSARQFPNYSSELNVNALLLGDSALYLCASSLGRLQETQYFGPGTRLLVL.

The chain couples TRBV6-6 to TRBJ2-3, with 7 bases fitting TRBD2. CDR1 and CDR2 (germline): MNHNY, SVGAGI (reference sequence). This CDR3 has 17 residues. V lost 2 bases and J lost 7; bases outside the gene matches: 15. The chain's CDR3 is CASSYRPGEGDPNTQYF. In DNA form, the CDR3 reads TGTGCCAGCAGTTACCGCCCCGGGGAGGGAGATCCGAATACGCAGTATTTT.